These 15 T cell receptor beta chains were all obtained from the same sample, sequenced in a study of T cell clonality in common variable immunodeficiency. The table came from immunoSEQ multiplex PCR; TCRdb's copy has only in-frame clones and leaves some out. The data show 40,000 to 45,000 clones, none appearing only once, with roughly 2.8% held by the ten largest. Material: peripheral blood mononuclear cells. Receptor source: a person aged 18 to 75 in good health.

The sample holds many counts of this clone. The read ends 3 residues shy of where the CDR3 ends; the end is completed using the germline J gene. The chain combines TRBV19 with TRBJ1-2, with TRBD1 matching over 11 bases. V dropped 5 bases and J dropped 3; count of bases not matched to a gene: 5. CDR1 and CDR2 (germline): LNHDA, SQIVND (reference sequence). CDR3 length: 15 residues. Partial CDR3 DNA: TGTGCCAGTAGTTCACGGACAGGGGGCGACTATGGC. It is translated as CASSSRTGGDYG. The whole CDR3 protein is CASSSRTGGDYGYTF.

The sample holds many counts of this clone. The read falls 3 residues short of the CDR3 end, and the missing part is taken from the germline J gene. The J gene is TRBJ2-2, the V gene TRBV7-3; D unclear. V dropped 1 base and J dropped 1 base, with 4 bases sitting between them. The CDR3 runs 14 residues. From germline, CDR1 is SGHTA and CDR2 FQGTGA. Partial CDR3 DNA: TGTGCCAGCAGCTTAAGCGTGAACACCGGGGAG. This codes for CASSLSVNTGE. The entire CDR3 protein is CASSLSVNTGELFF.

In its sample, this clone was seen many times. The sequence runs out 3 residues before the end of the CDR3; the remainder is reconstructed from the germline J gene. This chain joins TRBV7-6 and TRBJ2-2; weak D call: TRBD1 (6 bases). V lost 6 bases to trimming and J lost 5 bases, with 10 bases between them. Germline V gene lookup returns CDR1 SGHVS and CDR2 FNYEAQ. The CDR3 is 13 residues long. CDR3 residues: CASRTTGTGELFF. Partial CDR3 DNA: TGTGCCAGCAGGACTACAGGGACCGGGGAG. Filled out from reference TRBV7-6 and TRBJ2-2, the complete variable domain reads GAGVSQSPRYKVTKRGQDVALRCDPISGHVSLYWYRQALGQGPEFLTYFNYEAQQDKSGLPNDRFSAERPEGSISTLTIQRTEQRDSAMYRCASRTTGTGELFFGEGSRLTVL.

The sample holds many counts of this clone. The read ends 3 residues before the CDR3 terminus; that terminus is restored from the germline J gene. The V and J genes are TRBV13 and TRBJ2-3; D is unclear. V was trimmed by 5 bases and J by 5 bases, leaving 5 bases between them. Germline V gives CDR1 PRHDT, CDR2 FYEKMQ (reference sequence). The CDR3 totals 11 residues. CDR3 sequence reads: CASSVLDTQYF. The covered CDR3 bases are TGTGCCAGCAGCGTCCTAGATACG. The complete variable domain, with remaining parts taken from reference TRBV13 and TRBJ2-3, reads AAGVIQSPRHLIKEKRETATLKCYPIPRHDTVYWYQQGPGQDPQFLISFYEKMQSDKGSIPDRFSAQQFSDYHSELNMSSLELGDSALYFCASSVLDTQYFGPGTRLTVL.

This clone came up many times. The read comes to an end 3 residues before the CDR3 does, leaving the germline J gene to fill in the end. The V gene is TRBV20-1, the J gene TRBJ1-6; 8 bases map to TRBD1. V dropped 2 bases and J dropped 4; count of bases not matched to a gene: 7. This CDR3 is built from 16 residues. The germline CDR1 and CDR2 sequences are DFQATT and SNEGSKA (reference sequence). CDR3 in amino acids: CSARLGDRNYNSPLHF. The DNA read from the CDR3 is TGCAGTGCTAGATTAGGGGACAGGAATTATAATTCACCC.

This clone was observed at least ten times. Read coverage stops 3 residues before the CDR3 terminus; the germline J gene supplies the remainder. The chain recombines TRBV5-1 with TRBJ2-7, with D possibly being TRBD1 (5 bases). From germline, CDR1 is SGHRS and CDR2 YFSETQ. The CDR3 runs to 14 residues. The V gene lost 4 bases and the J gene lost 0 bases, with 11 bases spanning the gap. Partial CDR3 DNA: TGCGCCAGCAGCCCCGGACACACCTCCTACGAG. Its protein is CASSPGHTSYE. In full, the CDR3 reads CASSPGHTSYEQYF.

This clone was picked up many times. Incomplete CDR3 DNA: TGTGCCACCAGCAGATCCGCCTTTTATAGTTCAGAGACC. Amino acid sequence: CATSRSAFYSSET. The full-length CDR3 reads as CATSRSAFYSSETQYF. The genes are TRBV15 and TRBJ2-5; D unresolved. The read ends 3 residues early relative to the CDR3; the germline J gene fills the gap. V shed 2 bases and J shed 4 bases, with 17 bases lying between them. The CDR3 runs to 16 residues. Germline CDR1 is LNHNV and CDR2 is YYDKDF (reference sequence).

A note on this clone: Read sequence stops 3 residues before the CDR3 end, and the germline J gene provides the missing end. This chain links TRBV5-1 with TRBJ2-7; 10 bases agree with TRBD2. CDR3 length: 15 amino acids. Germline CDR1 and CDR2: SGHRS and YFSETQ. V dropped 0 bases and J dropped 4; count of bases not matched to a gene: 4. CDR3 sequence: CASSLAGTSVYEQYF. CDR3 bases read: TGCGCCAGCAGCTTGGCCGGGACTAGCGTGTACGAG.

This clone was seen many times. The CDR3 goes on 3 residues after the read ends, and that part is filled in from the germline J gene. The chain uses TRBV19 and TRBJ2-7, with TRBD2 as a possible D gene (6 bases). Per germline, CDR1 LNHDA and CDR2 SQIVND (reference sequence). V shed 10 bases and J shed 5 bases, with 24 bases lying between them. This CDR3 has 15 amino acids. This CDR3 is CATRLRGTELHEQYF. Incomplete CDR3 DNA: TGTGCCACCAGACTCCGGGGGACGGAGTTACACGAG.

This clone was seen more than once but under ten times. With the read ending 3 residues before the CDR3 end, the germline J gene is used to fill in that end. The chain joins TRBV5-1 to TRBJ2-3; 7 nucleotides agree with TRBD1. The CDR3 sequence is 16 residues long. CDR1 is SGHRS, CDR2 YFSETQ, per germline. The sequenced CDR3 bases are TGCGCCAGCAGCTCCACAGGGGTCACGGTCCAAGAGACG. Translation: CASSSTGVTVQET. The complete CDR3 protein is CASSSTGVTVQETQYF.

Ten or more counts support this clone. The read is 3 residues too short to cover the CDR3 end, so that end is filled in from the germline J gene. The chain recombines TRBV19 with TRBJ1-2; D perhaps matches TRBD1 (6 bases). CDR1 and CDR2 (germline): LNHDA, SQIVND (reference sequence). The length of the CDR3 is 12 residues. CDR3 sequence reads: CASSIAGAGYTF. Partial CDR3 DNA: TGTGCCAGTAGTATAGCAGGGGCCGGC.

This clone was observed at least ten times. The CDR3 loop reads CASSLTSFPNIFSYNEQFF. CDR3 bases read: TGTGCCAGCAGTTTGACTAGCTTTCCTAATATATTCTCCTACAATGAG. This chain joins TRBV12-3 or TRBV12-4 and TRBJ2-1, with 7 bases identical to TRBD2. The read gets to within 3 residues of the CDR3 end, and the germline J gene fills in the rest. CDR3 length: 19 residues. V shed 3 bases and J 0 bases; nucleotides not matched to a gene: 14.

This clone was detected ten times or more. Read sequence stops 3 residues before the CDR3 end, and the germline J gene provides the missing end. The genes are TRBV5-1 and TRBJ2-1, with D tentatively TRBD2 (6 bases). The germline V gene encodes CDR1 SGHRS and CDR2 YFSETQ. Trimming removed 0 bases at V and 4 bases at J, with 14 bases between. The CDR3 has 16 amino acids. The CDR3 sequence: CASSLDGPRGYNEQFF. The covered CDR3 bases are TGCGCCAGCAGCTTGGACGGACCCCGGGGGTACAATGAG.

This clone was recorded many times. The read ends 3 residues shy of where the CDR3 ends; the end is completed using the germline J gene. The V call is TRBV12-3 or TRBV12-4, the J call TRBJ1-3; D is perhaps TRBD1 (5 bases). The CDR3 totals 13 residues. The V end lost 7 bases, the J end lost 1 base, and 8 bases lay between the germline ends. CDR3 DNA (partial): TGTGCCAGCACCGCAGGGTCTGGAAACACC. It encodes CASTAGSGNT. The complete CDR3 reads CASTAGSGNTIYF.

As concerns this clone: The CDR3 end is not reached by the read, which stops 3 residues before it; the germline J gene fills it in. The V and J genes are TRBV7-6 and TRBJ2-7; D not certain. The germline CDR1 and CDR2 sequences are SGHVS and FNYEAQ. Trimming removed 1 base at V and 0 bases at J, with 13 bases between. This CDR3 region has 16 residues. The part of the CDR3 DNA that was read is TGTGCCAGCAGCTTAGGCACACCGATACCCTCCTACGAG. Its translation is CASSLGTPIPSYE. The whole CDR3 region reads CASSLGTPIPSYEQYF.